A single sample is the source of the 30 T cell receptor beta chains below, sequenced in a study of T cell repertoires in cytomegalovirus infection. MiXCR, run by TCRdb on the reads, gives a single entry per CDR3 protein. The table includes roughly 130,000 distinct CDR3 sequences, approximately 9.2% detected once. Sequenced input: PBMCs. All receptors come from a human donor in good health (CMV status not recorded). Some clones in this sample may be carry-over from other donors' samples.

This clonotype rates as medium-sized. This chain connects TRBV28 to TRBJ2-7, with 9 bases lining up with TRBD1. V was clipped by 4 bases and J by 3 bases; unmatched bases: 10. From germline, CDR1 is MDHEN and CDR2 SYDVKM. There are 16 residues in the CDR3. The CDR3 sequence is CASSSPGQGLFYEQYF. Here the CDR3 DNA reads TGTGCCAGCAGTTCACCGGGACAGGGACTCTTCTACGAGCAGTACTTC.

At least ten counts were recorded for this clonotype. The chain recombines TRBV7-2 with TRBJ1-2; 12 bases map to TRBD1. The CDR3 length is 15 residues. Trimming at V came to 3 bases and at J to 10 bases, leaving 9 bases not matched to a gene. Germline CDR1 SGHTA, CDR2 FQGNSA. CDR3 nucleotide sequence: TGTGCCAGCAGCTTCCGGTGGGACAGGGGGCGCGCCTACACCTTC. This encodes CASSFRWDRGRAYTF.

This clonotype came up a few times. The rearrangement links TRBV20-1 to TRBJ2-7, with D maybe TRBD2 (6 bases). From germline, CDR1 is DFQATT and CDR2 SNEGSKA (reference sequence). The length of the CDR3 is 15 residues. V gave up 6 bases and J gave up 0 bases, with 18 bases separating them. The CDR3 coding sequence is TGCAGTGCAATCCCGGGACTCCAGCCCTCCTACGAGCAGTACTTC. Protein: CSAIPGLQPSYEQYF.

This clonotype was recorded many times. V usage is TRBV29-1 and J usage is TRBJ2-5, with D perhaps TRBD1 (6 bases). The germline V gene encodes CDR1 SQVTM and CDR2 ANQGSEA. This CDR3 region has 13 residues. V was pared by 5 bases and J by 4 bases, with 14 bases between. The CDR3 loop reads CSVYRQVGETQYF. CDR3 bases: TGCAGCGTTTACAGACAGGTTGGAGAGACCCAGTACTTC.

This clonotype has ten or more counts. The V call is TRBV4-2, the J call TRBJ1-1; possible D gene TRBD1, 6 bases. Trimming removed 1 base at V and 3 bases at J, with 9 bases between. CDR3 length: 14 amino acids. Germline lookup yields CDR1 LGHNA and CDR2 YNFKEQ. In DNA form, the CDR3 reads TGTGCCAGCAGCCAAGGGGGGGCGGACACTGAAGCTTTCTTT. It translates to CASSQGGADTEAFF.

About this clonotype itself: The germline gene is not matched at one end of the junction; a read error may be the cause. The genes are TRBV12-5 and TRBJ1-1, with D perhaps TRBD1 (5 bases). In germline, CDR1 is LGHNT, CDR2 FRNRAP. The CDR3 sequence is 12 residues long. This CDR3 reads CTSGMDIGEAFF. The CDR3 DNA sequence: TGTACTAGTGGTATGGACATCGGTGAAGCTTTCTTT.

This clonotype was observed a few times. The rearrangement links TRBV18 to TRBJ1-1; D gene uncertain. CDR1 KGHSH and CDR2 LQKENI come from the germline V gene. There are 12 residues in the CDR3. V dropped 3 bases and J dropped 7 bases, with 9 bases sitting between them. The CDR3 DNA reads as TGTGCCAGCTCACCGAATAGGGATGAAGCTTTCTTT. The encoded protein is CASSPNRDEAFF.

This clonotype was counted many times. This rearrangement joins TRBV2 to TRBJ1-6, with D uncertain. Deletions cut 8 bases from V and 3 bases from J, with 8 bases between. The CDR3 totals 13 residues. CDR1 is SNHLY, CDR2 FYNNEI, per germline. The CDR3 sequence: CASFGSYNSPLHF. CDR3 DNA: TGTGCCAGCTTCGGGAGCTATAATTCACCCCTCCACTTT.

The table lists this clonotype with many counts. The chain has TRBV7-2 and TRBJ2-5, with D tentatively TRBD1 (6 bases). CDR3 size: 15 residues. The germline V and J ends were trimmed by 6 bases and 5 bases, with 19 bases remaining between them. Germline V gene sequence: CDR1 SGHTA, CDR2 FQGNSA. The CDR3 region is CASRTVGGPGETQYF. Written as DNA, the CDR3 is TGTGCCAGCAGGACCGTTGGGGGCCCCGGGGAGACCCAGTACTTC.

This clonotype was counted at least ten times. CDR3 coding DNA: TGTGCCAGCAGTCACGGGACAGGGTACACTGAAGCTTTCTTT. Translation: CASSHGTGYTEAFF. The rearrangement links TRBV12-3 or TRBV12-4 to TRBJ1-1; 9 positions agree with TRBD1. J lost 3 bases, V lost 5 bases, and 4 bases had no gene match. CDR3 size: 14 residues.

The gene calls are TRBV2 and TRBJ2-7, with a possible D match to TRBD2 (5 bases). The germline gives CDR1 SNHLY, CDR2 FYNNEI. This CDR3 contains 12 residues. With 8 bases removed from V and 5 bases from J, the gap between germline ends came to 13 bases. The CDR3 reads CASEADGNEQYF. The CDR3 nucleotides are TGTGCCAGCGAAGCGGATGGGAACGAGCAGTACTTC.

This clonotype appeared many times. The rearrangement joins TRBV20-1 to TRBJ2-1, with TRBD1 matching 10 bases. Germline V gene lookup returns CDR1 DFQATT and CDR2 SNEGSKA (reference sequence). After removal of 4 bases from V and 8 bases from J, the junction contained 11 bases not matched to a gene. The CDR3 runs to 15 residues. CDR3 protein: CSATTGTGVWDEQFF. The CDR3 nucleotides read TGCAGTGCTACCACGGGGACAGGGGTCTGGGATGAGCAGTTCTTC.

This clonotype appeared many times. CDR3 DNA sequence: TGTGCCAGCAGTGCCCCACAGGGAACTCAAGAGACCCAGTACTTC. It yields the protein CASSAPQGTQETQYF. The chain combines TRBV28 with TRBJ2-5, with D possibly matching TRBD1 (6 bases). Trimming pared 5 bases from V and 2 bases from J, leaving 15 bases between. CDR1 is MDHEN, CDR2 SYDVKM, per germline. The CDR3 sequence is 15 residues long.

By sample share, this clonotype is medium-sized. CDR3 in amino acids: CASSATGGGAYEQYF. Written as DNA, the CDR3 is TGTGCCAGCAGCGCGACCGGGGGGGGGGCCTACGAGCAGTACTTC. The genes are TRBV7-2 and TRBJ2-7; 8 bases are shared with TRBD2. The CDR3 is 15 amino acids. The V segment lost 5 bases and the J segment 2 bases; nucleotides outside the gene matches: 8. The germline V gene encodes CDR1 SGHTA and CDR2 FQGNSA.

This clonotype was detected many times. V usage is TRBV12-3 or TRBV12-4 and J usage is TRBJ1-2; 12 bases are a match to TRBD1. The CDR3 consists of 16 residues. Losses at the gene ends were 6 bases for V and 3 bases for J; bases not matched to a gene: 8. CDR3 coding DNA: TGTGCCAGCAGGGGGGACAGGGGGCGCGAGGACTATGGCTACACCTTC. Translated, it gives CASRGDRGREDYGYTF.

Only a few counts were recorded for this clonotype. This sequence joins TRBV20-1 and TRBJ2-5; D might be TRBD1 (6 bases). Germline CDR1 DFQATT, CDR2 SNEGSKA (reference sequence). Between the trimmed V and J ends, which lost 4 bases and 2 bases, there was a span of 11 bases. The CDR3 is 13 residues long. The CDR3 DNA is TGCAGTGCTAACTCAGGGGATCAAGAGACCCAGTACTTC. It yields the protein CSANSGDQETQYF.

This clonotype occurred a few times. The chain couples TRBV5-1 to TRBJ1-1, with 7 bases lining up with TRBD1. V was pared by 6 bases and J by 0 bases, with 11 bases of the junction left unmatched. This CDR3 is built from 16 residues. Germline V gene data show CDR1 as SGHRS and CDR2 as YFSETQ. The CDR3 DNA reads TGCGCCAGCAAAACGAACTCCGGGACAGTGAACACTGAAGCTTTCTTT. Protein product: CASKTNSGTVNTEAFF.

This clonotype showed up many times. The CDR3 loop is CASSPSTGNNQPQHF. CDR3 nucleotide sequence: TGCGCCAGCAGCCCCTCAACAGGGAACAATCAGCCCCAGCATTTT. The chain combines TRBV4-1 with TRBJ1-5, with D tentatively TRBD1 (6 bases). The germline V and J ends were trimmed by 4 bases and 3 bases, with 13 bases remaining between them. From germline, CDR1 is MGHRA and CDR2 YSYEKL. This CDR3 contains 15 residues.

The chain couples TRBV11-2 to TRBJ1-1; tentatively, D is TRBD1 (6 bases). V was pared by 4 bases and J by 0 bases, with 12 bases between. In germline, CDR1 is SGHAT, CDR2 FQNNGV. This CDR3 has 15 amino acids. The CDR3 nucleotides are TGTGCCAGCAGCTCGGCCGGGACATTGAACACTGAAGCTTTCTTT. This encodes CASSSAGTLNTEAFF.

This clonotype was detected many times. This rearrangement joins TRBV3-1 to TRBJ2-6; D unclear. Germline V gene sequence: CDR1 LGHDT, CDR2 YNNKEL (reference sequence). The V end lost 0 bases, the J end lost 0 bases, and 9 bases lay between the germline ends. The CDR3 sequence is 17 residues long. CDR3 protein: CASSQDVTGSGANVLTF. The DNA of the CDR3 is TGTGCCAGCAGCCAAGATGTCACGGGCTCTGGGGCCAACGTCCTGACTTTC.

This clonotype was seen at least ten times. This chain uses TRBV7-6 with TRBJ2-4; 9 nucleotides match TRBD1. With 5 bases clipped from V and 2 bases from J, the junction kept 7 bases outside the gene matches. The length of the CDR3 is 16 residues. The germline gives CDR1 SGHVS, CDR2 FNYEAQ. The CDR3 nucleotides read TGTGCCAGCAGCCCGGGACAGGGAGTTACCAAAAACATTCAGTACTTC. Translating gives CASSPGQGVTKNIQYF.

CDR3 nucleotide sequence: TGCAGTGCCAAGGACTTTCCGCCGGATGAAAAACTGTTTTTT. Translating gives CSAKDFPPDEKLFF. The chain links TRBV20-1 to TRBJ1-4, with D unresolved. The CDR3 length is 14 residues. Germline V gene lookup returns CDR1 DFQATT and CDR2 SNEGSKA (reference sequence). V lost 6 bases, J lost 6 bases, and 17 bases lay in between.

The chain carries TRBV29-1 and TRBJ2-5; D is tentatively TRBD1 or TRBD2 (6 bases each). The CDR3 is 14 amino acids. V was clipped by 2 bases and J by 5 bases, with 15 bases between them. The germline V gene encodes CDR1 SQVTM and CDR2 ANQGSEA. The CDR3 reads CSVERGAGKETQYF. The DNA for the CDR3 is TGCAGCGTTGAAAGGGGGGCGGGGAAGGAGACCCAGTACTTC.

This chain connects TRBV18 to TRBJ1-5; no clear D gene. The CDR3 consists of 15 residues. Germline V CDR1 and CDR2: KGHSH, LQKENI. V was clipped by 6 bases and J by 0 bases, with 12 bases between them. DNA of the CDR3: TGTGCCAGCTCCCCTGAGCGGATTAGCAATCAGCCCCAGCATTTT. Translated, it gives CASSPERISNQPQHF.

This clonotype was seen many times. J is TRBJ1-1 and V is TRBV28, with D maybe TRBD1 (5 bases). The V and J ends lost 5 bases and 6 bases respectively, with 13 bases between them. The germline V gene has CDR1 MDHEN and CDR2 SYDVKM. The CDR3 contains 13 residues. Here the CDR3 reads CASSLIPRAEAFF. The CDR3 nucleotides are TGTGCCAGCAGTCTGATACCCAGGGCTGAAGCTTTCTTT. The full variable domain, in which reference TRBV28 and TRBJ1-1 provide the parts outside the CDR3, is DVKVTQSSRYLVKRTGEKVFLECVQDMDHENMFWYRQDPGLGLRLIYFSYDVKMKEKGDIPEGYSVSREKKERFSLILESASTNQTSMYLCASSLIPRAEAFFGQGTRLTVV.

This clonotype was detected many times. The rearrangement links TRBV10-2 to TRBJ2-7, with D hard to call. Germline V gene sequence: CDR1 WSHSY, CDR2 SAAADI. The V end lost 3 bases, the J end lost 6 bases, and 18 bases lay between the germline ends. CDR3 size: 15 residues. The CDR3 DNA reads as TGCGCCAGCAGTGATCCTCCCGTAGTGATTGGCGAGCAGTACTTC. This sequence encodes CASSDPPVVIGEQYF.

The rearrangement joins TRBV29-1 to TRBJ1-6; 9 bases match TRBD1. Per the germline V gene, CDR1 is SQVTM and CDR2 is ANQGSEA. The CDR3 has 14 residues. V shed 5 bases and J 9 bases; nucleotides not matched to a gene: 8. This chain's CDR3 is CSVQTGGRGSPLHF. For the CDR3, the DNA is TGCAGCGTTCAAACAGGGGGCCGGGGTTCACCCCTCCACTTT. The full variable domain, in which reference TRBV29-1 and TRBJ1-6 provide the parts outside the CDR3, is SAVISQKPSRDICQRGTSLTIQCQVDSQVTMMFWYRQQPGQSLTLIATANQGSEATYESGFVIDKFPISRPNLTFSTLTVSNMSPEDSSIYLCSVQTGGRGSPLHFGNGTRLTVT.

Many counts were recorded for this clonotype. The chain is built from TRBV14 and TRBJ2-1, with D possibly being TRBD1 (6 bases). Trimming took off 4 bases at V and 0 bases at J, with 16 bases between the two ends. This CDR3 is 17 amino acids long. Looked up from germline, CDR1 is SGHDN and CDR2 is FVKESK. In nucleotides, the CDR3 is TGTGCCAGCAGCCCCAGAGGGGGTTCGAGCTCCTACAATGAGCAGTTCTTC. It is translated as CASSPRGGSSSYNEQFF.

This CDR3 reads CASGSPEAFF. Written as DNA, the CDR3 is TGTGCCAGCGGGTCACCCGAAGCTTTCTTT. V gene TRBV28 combines with J gene TRBJ1-1, with D unresolved. Per the germline V gene, CDR1 is MDHEN and CDR2 is SYDVKM. CDR3 length: 10 amino acids. V dropped 8 bases and J dropped 8 bases, with 9 bases sitting between them. Filled out from reference TRBV28 and TRBJ1-1, the complete variable domain reads DVKVTQSSRYLVKRTGEKVFLECVQDMDHENMFWYRQDPGLGLRLIYFSYDVKMKEKGDIPEGYSVSREKKERFSLILESASTNQTSMYLCASGSPEAFFGQGTRLTVV.

The gene calls are TRBV5-4 and TRBJ2-1; D is ambiguous. Germline V gives CDR1 SGHNT, CDR2 YYREEE (reference sequence). The CDR3 totals 15 residues. V was trimmed by 4 bases and J by 0 bases, leaving 11 bases between them. CDR3 sequence (DNA): TGTGCCAGCAGCCCCGGAAGGATCTCCTACAATGAGCAGTTCTTC. Its protein is CASSPGRISYNEQFF.